The 25 T cell receptor beta chains below all came from one sample that was sequenced in a study of blood T cell repertoires in COVID-19. Assay: immunoSEQ multiplex PCR; the TCRdb copy retains only in-frame clones and omits some. The repertoire holds about 200,000 clones, about 79% seen once, with roughly 10% in the top ten. Sequencing input: peripheral blood. The receptors were gathered from a man aged 50 to 59 with active or convalescent COVID-19.

DNA of the CDR3: TGCAGCGTAGACAGGGGGGGCGCAGATACGCAGTATTTT. Protein sequence: CSVDRGGADTQYF. The V and J genes are TRBV29-1 and TRBJ2-3; TRBD1 aligns across 9 bases. The V gene end was trimmed by 6 bases and the J gene end by 4 bases; junction bases not matched to a gene: 5. The CDR3 is 13 amino acids. CDR1 and CDR2 from the germline V gene are SQVTM and ANQGSEA.

CDR3 in DNA: TGCAGCGTTGAGCGGGAGAACCAAGAGACCCAGTACTTC. Translated, it gives CSVERENQETQYF. The chain recombines TRBV29-1 with TRBJ2-5; TRBD2 matches 7 bases. The CDR3 runs 13 residues. CDR1 is SQVTM and CDR2 is ANQGSEA in the germline V gene. V shed 3 bases and J 0 bases; nucleotides not matched to a gene: 1. The full variable domain, rest sourced from reference TRBV29-1 and TRBJ2-5, is SAVISQKPSRDICQRGTSLTIQCQVDSQVTMMFWYRQQPGQSLTLIATANQGSEATYESGFVIDKFPISRPNLTFSTLTVSNMSPEDSSIYLCSVERENQETQYFGPGTRLLVL.

The chain employs TRBV28 and TRBJ1-1; TRBD1 aligns across 8 bases. V was clipped by 8 bases and J by 2 bases; unmatched bases: 4. The CDR3 consists of 13 residues. Germline V gives CDR1 MDHEN, CDR2 SYDVKM. CDR3 coding DNA: TGTGCCAGCGTGGACAGGGTAAACACTGAAGCTTTCTTT. Translated, it gives CASVDRVNTEAFF.

The gene calls are TRBV6-5 and TRBJ2-1; D might be TRBD1 (5 bases). CDR3 length: 13 residues. Per the germline V gene, CDR1 is MNHEY and CDR2 is SVGAGI. V lost 5 bases and J lost 9, with 14 bases in between. CDR3 protein: CASSKGPQGEQFF. The DNA of the CDR3 is TGTGCCAGCAGTAAGGGTCCCCAGGGTGAGCAGTTCTTC.

CDR3 residues: CASSFNPGPSWEAFF. Written as DNA, the CDR3 is TGTGCCAGCAGTTTCAATCCGGGTCCCAGCTGGGAAGCTTTCTTT. The V call is TRBV27, the J call TRBJ1-1; D is ambiguous. Germline V CDR1 and CDR2: MNHEY, SMNVEV (reference sequence). Trimming shortened V by 3 bases and J by 8 bases, and 19 bases separated the two germline ends. The CDR3 loop spans 15 amino acids.

V usage is TRBV5-4 and J usage is TRBJ2-7; TRBD2 matches 7 bases. The J segment lost 3 bases and the V segment lost 0 bases, leaving 6 bases of the junction unmatched. Germline V gives CDR1 SGHNT, CDR2 YYREEE (reference sequence). CDR3 length: 15 residues. The CDR3 DNA sequence: TGTGCCAGCAGCTTGGGGGCGGGAGAGGGCTACGAGCAGTACTTC. Translation: CASSLGAGEGYEQYF.

This clone was detected a few times. The V gene is TRBV5-1, the J gene TRBJ1-3, with no clear D. V was cut by 4 bases and J by 0 bases, with 8 bases left in between. Germline V gene data show CDR1 as SGHRS and CDR2 as YFSETQ. This CDR3 is 14 amino acids long. For the CDR3, the DNA is TGCGCCAGCAGCGCCGAGGGCTCTGGAAACACCATATATTTT. Translation gives CASSAEGSGNTIYF.

The rearrangement uses TRBV5-1 and TRBJ2-1; no clear D gene. Looked up from germline, CDR1 is SGHRS and CDR2 is YFSETQ. Trimming pared 3 bases from V and 6 bases from J, leaving 10 bases between. The CDR3 loop spans 13 amino acids. CDR3 nucleotide sequence: TGCGCCAGCAGCTCCGGGTCCATCAATGAGCAGTTCTTC. This encodes CASSSGSINEQFF.

CDR3: CASSTLPSGTSYGQYF. DNA of the CDR3: TGCGCCAGCAGCACGCTCCCCTCCGGGACTAGCTATGGGCAGTACTTC. The chain recombines TRBV5-1 with TRBJ2-7; 9 positions match TRBD2. J was trimmed by 9 bases and V by 4 bases; bases with no gene match: 17. Germline CDR1 reads SGHRS; CDR2 reads YFSETQ. CDR3 length: 16 residues.

This chain links TRBV28 with TRBJ1-4, with 7 bases fitting TRBD1. Germline lookup yields CDR1 MDHEN and CDR2 SYDVKM. The J segment lost 7 bases and the V segment lost 5 bases, leaving 10 bases of the junction unmatched. There are 15 residues in the CDR3. CDR3 residues: CASSPPRGAGEKLFF. The CDR3, as DNA: TGTGCCAGCAGTCCCCCCAGGGGGGCCGGTGAAAAACTGTTTTTT.

The chain uses TRBV7-2 and TRBJ2-4, with D unclear. V lost 5 bases and J 2 bases, leaving 10 bases between the germline ends. This CDR3 contains 14 residues. CDR1 SGHTA and CDR2 FQGNSA come from the germline V gene. CDR3 amino acids: CASSNTNPKNIQYF. CDR3 nucleotide sequence: TGTGCCAGCAGCAATACTAATCCCAAAAACATTCAGTACTTC. The full variable domain, its missing parts supplied by reference TRBV7-2 and TRBJ2-4, is GAGVSQSPSNKVTEKGKDVELRCDPISGHTALYWYRQSLGQGLEFLIYFQGNSAPDKSGLPSDRFSAERTGGSVSTLTIQRTQQEDSAVYLCASSNTNPKNIQYFGAGTRLSVL.

The V call is TRBV7-2, the J call TRBJ1-2; tentative D call: TRBD1 (6 bases). Trimming left V 0 bases short and J 3 bases short, with 11 bases between. The CDR3 is 15 residues long. Germline V lookup: CDR1 SGHTA, CDR2 FQGNSA. The CDR3 nucleotides read TGTGCCAGCAGCTTAGCAGGGGGGGCGTACTATGGCTACACCTTC. This sequence encodes CASSLAGGAYYGYTF.

This chain connects TRBV29-1 to TRBJ2-5, with 7 bases that match TRBD1. Germline lookup yields CDR1 SQVTM and CDR2 ANQGSEA. V lost 0 bases, J lost 6 bases, and 10 bases stayed unmatched. CDR3 length: 15 amino acids. CDR3: CSVEEGSRGQKTQYF. DNA of the CDR3: TGCAGCGTTGAAGAAGGATCAAGGGGGCAGAAGACCCAGTACTTC.

The chain couples TRBV6-6 to TRBJ1-5; tentative D call: TRBD1 (6 bases). CDR1 is MNHNY and CDR2 is SVGAGI in the germline V gene (reference sequence). Trimming removed 4 bases from V and 7 bases from J, with 11 bases in between. The CDR3 is 13 amino acids. CDR3 protein: CASSLQGRQPQHF. The CDR3 DNA sequence: TGTGCCAGCAGTTTACAGGGCCGGCAGCCCCAGCATTTT.

The gene calls are TRBV4-1 and TRBJ1-2, with D unclear. Germline CDR1 reads MGHRA; CDR2 reads YSYEKL. The ends were cut back, 5 bases at V and 1 base at J, with 11 bases in the middle. This CDR3 is built from 14 residues. The CDR3 protein is CASSASRGNYGYTF. The CDR3, as DNA: TGCGCCAGCAGCGCGTCTCGGGGTAACTATGGCTACACCTTC.

This chain connects TRBV30 to TRBJ2-5; 7 nucleotides agree with TRBD1. Germline-derived CDR1 and CDR2 are GTSNPN and SVGIG (reference sequence). Germline trimming cut 0 bases from V and 4 bases from J; bases unmatched to any gene: 5. The CDR3 consists of 14 residues. CDR3 amino acids: CAWSVPHRGETQYF. DNA of the CDR3: TGTGCCTGGAGTGTCCCTCACAGGGGAGAGACCCAGTACTTC.

The rearrangement links TRBV7-2 to TRBJ1-1; TRBD1 agrees at 7 bases. Germline trimming cut 2 bases from V and 4 bases from J; bases unmatched to any gene: 4. Germline values: CDR1 SGHTA, CDR2 FQGNSA. There are 14 residues in the CDR3. The CDR3 nucleotides read TGTGCCAGCAGCTTATTAGCAGGGGGCACTGAAGCTTTCTTT. Encoded protein: CASSLLAGGTEAFF.

The chain links TRBV5-1 to TRBJ2-3; weak D call: TRBD1 (6 bases). Germline-derived CDR1 and CDR2 are SGHRS and YFSETQ. Trimming stripped 1 base from V and 0 bases from J, with 9 bases between. The CDR3 has 15 residues. The CDR3 bases are TGCGCCAGCAGCTTGACGGGACATAGCACAGATACGCAGTATTTT. This codes for CASSLTGHSTDTQYF. The full variable domain, rest sourced from reference TRBV5-1 and TRBJ2-3, is KAGVTQTPRYLIKTRGQQVTLSCSPISGHRSVSWYQQTPGQGLQFLFEYFSETQRNKGNFPGRFSGRQFSNSRSEMNVSTLELGDSALYLCASSLTGHSTDTQYFGPGTRLTVL.

This chain joins TRBV10-3 and TRBJ2-7, with D perhaps TRBD1 (5 bases). Germline CDR1 and CDR2: ENHRY and SYGVKD. The V and J ends lost 1 base and 6 bases respectively, with 7 bases between them. This CDR3 spans 12 amino acids. The CDR3 nucleotides read TGTGCCATCAGTGAGTTTAGGGGCGAGCAGTACGTC. Protein product: CAISEFRGEQYV.

The chain uses TRBV5-5 and TRBJ2-7; TRBD2 aligns across 14 bases. J was trimmed by 7 bases and V by 4 bases; bases with no gene match: 7. This CDR3 region has 15 residues. Germline loops: CDR1 SGHKS, CDR2 YYEKEE (reference sequence). DNA of the CDR3: TGTGCCAGCAGCGTAATAGGACTAGCGGGAGGAGAGCAGTACTTC. Its protein is CASSVIGLAGGEQYF.

The chain carries TRBV4-1 and TRBJ2-3; 8 bases map to TRBD2. This CDR3 spans 15 amino acids. The trim removed 3 bases at V and 0 bases at J, leaving 2 bases unmatched. Germline V lookup: CDR1 MGHRA, CDR2 YSYEKL. The CDR3 DNA reads TGCGCCAGCAGCCACCGGGAGGGTAGCACAGATACGCAGTATTTT. It is translated as CASSHREGSTDTQYF.

This chain joins TRBV15 and TRBJ2-5, with a weak D call TRBD1 (7 bases). The CDR3 consists of 17 residues. Trimming took 1 base from V and 2 from J, leaving 17 bases between them. In germline, CDR1 is LNHNV, CDR2 YYDKDF (reference sequence). DNA for the CDR3: TGTGCCACCAGCAGAGTCGATGGGGGGACAGTGCAAGAGACCCAGTACTTC. Its translation is CATSRVDGGTVQETQYF.

This rearrangement joins TRBV7-3 to TRBJ2-1, with 7 bases that match TRBD1. V lost 4 bases, J lost 6 bases, and 3 bases stayed unmatched. This CDR3 spans 13 amino acids. The germline CDR1 and CDR2 sequences are SGHTA and FQGTGA. Here the CDR3 DNA reads TGTGCCAGCAGCTACAGACAGGGCAATGAGCAGTTCTTC. Its translation is CASSYRQGNEQFF.

The chain combines TRBV5-4 with TRBJ1-1; D is possibly TRBD1 (6 bases). Trimming cost V 2 bases and J 10 bases, with 18 bases left between them. The CDR3 runs 14 residues. Germline V CDR1 and CDR2: SGHNT, YYREEE (reference sequence). CDR3 in DNA: TGTGCCAGCAGCTTCCGGGACACCGCTCAGGGAGCTTTCTTT. It codes for CASSFRDTAQGAFF.

This sequence joins TRBV5-1 and TRBJ1-1, with a tentative D call TRBD1 (5 bases). Trimming left V 4 bases short and J 4 bases short, with 14 bases between. The germline gives CDR1 SGHRS, CDR2 YFSETQ. This CDR3 is built from 14 residues. CDR3 loop: CASSLPQGSTEAFF. The CDR3 DNA reads as TGCGCCAGCAGCCTCCCCCAGGGAAGCACTGAAGCTTTCTTT.